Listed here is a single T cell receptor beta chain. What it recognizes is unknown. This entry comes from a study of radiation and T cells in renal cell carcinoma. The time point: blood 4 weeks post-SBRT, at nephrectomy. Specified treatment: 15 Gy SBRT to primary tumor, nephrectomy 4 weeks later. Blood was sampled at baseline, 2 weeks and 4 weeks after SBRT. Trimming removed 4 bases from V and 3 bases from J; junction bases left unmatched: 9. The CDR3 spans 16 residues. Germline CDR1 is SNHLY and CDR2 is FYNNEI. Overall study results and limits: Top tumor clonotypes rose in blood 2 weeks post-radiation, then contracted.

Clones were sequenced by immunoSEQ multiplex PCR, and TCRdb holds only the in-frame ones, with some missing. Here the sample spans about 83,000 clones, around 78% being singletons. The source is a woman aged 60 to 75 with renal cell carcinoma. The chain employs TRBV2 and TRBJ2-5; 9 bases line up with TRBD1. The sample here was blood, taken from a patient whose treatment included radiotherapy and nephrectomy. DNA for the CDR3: TGTGCCAGCAGTGTAGATGTCCGGACAGGGGAAGAGACCCAGTACTTC. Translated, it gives CASSVDVRTGEETQYF.